The 25 T cell receptor beta chains presented below share a single source sample, sequenced in a study of glioma-infiltrating T cells. TCR alpha and beta CDR3 regions were amplified from RNA using iRepertoire nested multiplex PCR. TCRdb re-derived calls from the multiplex PCR reads in MiXCR, one entry per CDR3 protein. The sample carries around 390,000 distinct CDR3 sequences, 41% recorded once. Sequencing was done on a sample of glioma tissue, nonneoplastic brain tissue, or PBMCs (not recorded which). The receptors here all came from a human donor with low-grade glioma or glioblastoma, undergoing nonglioma brain surgery, or in good health (not recorded which).

This rearrangement joins TRBV2 to TRBJ2-7; 10 positions match TRBD1. Germline CDR1 reads SNHLY; CDR2 reads FYNNEI. The CDR3 is 15 residues long. The ends lost 7 bases at V and 1 base at J; junction bases unmatched: 7. This CDR3 reads CASNFPGQGSYEQYF. The CDR3 coding sequence is TGTGCCAGCAATTTCCCGGGACAGGGGTCCTACGAGCAGTACTTC.

This clonotype was counted many times. This chain links TRBV27 with TRBJ1-2; D is undetermined. V shed 5 bases and J shed 4 bases, with 11 bases lying between them. CDR3 length: 13 residues. The germline V gene encodes CDR1 MNHEY and CDR2 SMNVEV (reference sequence). The CDR3 bases are TGTGCCAGCAGTCCCGGCCCCTTCTATGGCTACACCTTC. It codes for CASSPGPFYGYTF.

This clonotype has just one count. The CDR3 protein is CASSLNPTGELFF. The CDR3 DNA is TGTGCCAGCAGCTTGAACCCGACCGGGGAGCTGTTTTTT. The rearrangement uses TRBV7-3 and TRBJ2-2; D gene uncertain. The ends were cut back, 3 bases at V and 5 bases at J, with 7 bases in the middle. CDR1 and CDR2 from the germline V gene are SGHTA and FQGTGA. The CDR3 has 13 amino acids.

This clonotype has only a few counts. This chain uses TRBV7-6 with TRBJ2-7; tentatively, D is TRBD1 or TRBD2 (5 bases each). CDR3 length: 13 residues. Trimming stripped 5 bases from V and 3 bases from J, with 11 bases between. From germline, CDR1 is SGHVS and CDR2 FNYEAQ. The CDR3 sequence: CASSTGTNYEQYF. As DNA, the CDR3 is TGTGCCAGCAGCACCGGGACCAACTACGAGCAGTACTTC.

The chain joins TRBV29-1 to TRBJ2-1, with TRBD2 matching over 13 bases. Germline CDR1 and CDR2: SQVTM and ANQGSEA. V lost 1 base and J lost 4; bases outside the gene matches: 10. The CDR3 consists of 18 residues. The CDR3 spells CSVEGGILAGGSYNEQFF. The CDR3 coding sequence is TGCAGCGTTGAAGGGGGGATACTAGCGGGAGGGAGTTACAATGAGCAGTTCTTC.

Details on this clonotype: Given a much more abundant clone one base away, this may be a read error. The chain uses TRBV6-1 and TRBJ2-1; tentative D call: TRBD1 (6 bases). Germline V gene lookup returns CDR1 MNHNS and CDR2 SASEGT. V was pared by 4 bases and J by 11 bases, with 18 bases between. The CDR3 loop spans 14 amino acids. The CDR3 here is CASSVRPGENKQFF. The CDR3 DNA follows: TGTGCCAGCAGTGTTAGACCAGGGGAGAATAAGCAGTTCTTC.

This clonotype appeared a few times. The chain employs TRBV2 and TRBJ2-3; D ambiguous. The CDR3 length is 14 residues. V was pared by 6 bases and J by 4 bases, with 14 bases between. The germline V gene has CDR1 SNHLY and CDR2 FYNNEI. The CDR3 DNA sequence: TGTGCCAGCAGGGCTAGTACCGGGTCAGATACGCAGTATTTT. Encoded protein: CASRASTGSDTQYF.

Regarding this clonotype: A much more abundant neighbour one base away suggests this may be a read error. The gene calls are TRBV6-5 and TRBJ2-3; 11 bases align to TRBD2. Germline CDR1 reads MNHEY; CDR2 reads SVGAGI. The CDR3 is 14 amino acids. CDR3 region: CASSLAGGEGTQDF. The CDR3 DNA follows: TGTGCCAGCAGTTTAGCGGGGGGGGAAGGTACGCAGGATTTT.

The table lists this clonotype with a few counts. V usage is TRBV20-1 and J usage is TRBJ2-3, with D perhaps TRBD2 (7 bases). The germline CDR1 and CDR2 sequences are DFQATT and SNEGSKA (reference sequence). Between the trimmed V and J ends, which lost 6 bases and 0 bases, there was a span of 13 bases. This CDR3 has 14 residues. CDR3 DNA sequence: TGCAGTGCGCCTCCGGGGGGCAGCACAGATACGCAGTATTTT. Its translation is CSAPPGGSTDTQYF.

As regards this clonotype: One base away lies a much larger clone, so this may be a sequencing read error. J is TRBJ1-1 and V is TRBV28; no definite D call. Trimming stripped 4 bases from V and 4 bases from J, with 16 bases between. CDR1 is MDHEN, CDR2 SYDVKM, per germline. The CDR3 length is 15 residues. CDR3 loop: CASSSCPYRVTEAFF. In DNA, the CDR3 is TGTGCCAGCAGTTCATGCCCTTACCGGGTCACTGAAGCTTTCTTT.

As concerns this clonotype: The conserved closing phenylalanine or tryptophan is absent in this CDR3, likely reflecting a read error. The chain couples TRBV10-3 to TRBJ2-7, with TRBD1 identical over 12 bases. CDR1 and CDR2 (germline): ENHRY, SYGVKD. CDR3 size: 16 residues. The ends lost 8 bases at V and 3 bases at J; junction bases unmatched: 11. The CDR3: CAIEGTGGAGGYEQYS. The CDR3, as DNA: TGTGCCATCGAAGGGACAGGGGGCGCAGGGGGCTACGAGCAGTACTCC.

As for this clonotype: Given a much more abundant clone one base away, this may be a read error. The chain recombines TRBV28 with TRBJ2-3; the D call may be TRBD1 or TRBD2 (5 bases each). The CDR3 runs to 15 residues. Germline CDR1 reads MDHEN; CDR2 reads SYDVKM. CDR3 DNA: TGTGCCAGCAGTTTACTGACGGGGAGAACAGGTACGCAGTATTTT. This gives the protein CASSLLTGRTGTQYF.

This clonotype was counted ten times or more. This chain connects TRBV7-9 to TRBJ2-1; D call uncertain. The CDR3 is 11 residues long. CDR1 and CDR2 from the germline V gene are SEHNR and FQNEAQ (reference sequence). V was clipped by 5 bases and J by 9 bases, with 8 bases between them. The CDR3 region is CASSLWGEQFF. CDR3 in DNA: TGTGCCAGCAGCCTCTGGGGTGAGCAGTTCTTC.

The CDR3: CASSPRVRGDQPQHF. In DNA form, the CDR3 reads TGCGCCAGCAGCCCCCGGGTGAGGGGTGATCAGCCCCAGCATTTT. V gene TRBV5-1 combines with J gene TRBJ1-5, with a tentative D call TRBD1 (5 bases). Trimming removed 4 bases from V and 5 bases from J, with 16 bases in between. Per the germline V gene, CDR1 is SGHRS and CDR2 is YFSETQ. CDR3 size: 15 residues.

As to this clonotype: Just one base apart from a much larger clone, this may be a read error. This sequence joins TRBV20-1 and TRBJ1-1; TRBD1 agrees at 12 bases. Germline V lookup: CDR1 DFQATT, CDR2 SNEGSKA (reference sequence). The CDR3 has 16 amino acids. CDR3 in DNA: TGCAGTCCTAGAAGCGGGACAGGGGGCGCGGGCACTGAAGCTTTCTTT. Protein: CSPRSGTGGAGTEAFF.

This clonotype was recorded at least ten times. The chain joins TRBV28 to TRBJ2-7, with a tentative D call TRBD2 (5 bases). Trimming left V 4 bases short and J 5 bases short, with 15 bases between. Per the germline V gene, CDR1 is MDHEN and CDR2 is SYDVKM. This CDR3 is 14 amino acids long. The CDR3 spells CASSSLLSENEQYF. CDR3 in DNA: TGTGCCAGCAGTTCCCTACTTAGCGAAAACGAGCAGTACTTC.

This rearrangement joins TRBV7-2 to TRBJ1-5, with D unresolved. The CDR3 loop spans 14 amino acids. In germline, CDR1 is SGHTA, CDR2 FQGNSA. Trimming shortened V by 5 bases and J by 6 bases, and 14 bases separated the two germline ends. CDR3 sequence reads: CASSRAGAGQPQHF. CDR3 DNA: TGTGCCAGCAGCCGAGCGGGTGCCGGTCAGCCCCAGCATTTT.

This clonotype was detected many times. The DNA of the CDR3 is TGTGCCAGCAGCGAACAAACTGCCCTGCGTACCGGGGAGCTGTTTTTT. Its translation is CASSEQTALRTGELFF. V usage is TRBV6-1 and J usage is TRBJ2-2; D unresolved. This CDR3 has 16 amino acids. Germline loops: CDR1 MNHNS, CDR2 SASEGT. V lost 6 bases, J lost 5 bases, and 19 bases lay in between.

In regard to this clonotype: Here the CDR3 omits its conserved ending phenylalanine or tryptophan, so a read error is the likely source. In DNA, the CDR3 is TGTGCCAGTAGTATCCCCCCACAGGGGAATCAGCCCCAGCATCTT. Protein sequence: CASSIPPQGNQPQHL. The V call is TRBV19, the J call TRBJ1-5, with TRBD1 matching 7 bases. There are 15 residues in the CDR3. CDR1 and CDR2 from the germline V gene are LNHDA and SQIVND (reference sequence). J was trimmed by 4 bases and V by 3 bases; bases with no gene match: 6.

This clonotype was seen many times. The CDR3 protein is CSARERGKETQYF. CDR3 DNA sequence: TGCAGTGCTAGAGAACGGGGGAAAGAGACCCAGTACTTC. V gene TRBV20-1 combines with J gene TRBJ2-5; a possible D gene is TRBD2 (6 bases). The CDR3 extends over 13 amino acids. V was trimmed by 0 bases and J by 3 bases, leaving 8 bases between them. Germline values: CDR1 DFQATT, CDR2 SNEGSKA (reference sequence).

The chain is built from TRBV20-1 and TRBJ1-5, with D possibly being TRBD1 (6 bases). This CDR3 region has 19 residues. Germline CDR1 DFQATT, CDR2 SNEGSKA (reference sequence). With 0 bases removed from V and 1 base from J, the gap between germline ends came to 22 bases. CDR3 amino acids: CSARDFRRTVGSSNQPQHF. Here the CDR3 DNA reads TGCAGTGCTAGAGATTTTAGAAGGACAGTGGGAAGCAGCAATCAGCCCCAGCATTTT.

Note on this clonotype: This may stem from a read error, because a much larger clone lies one nucleotide away. J is TRBJ1-4 and V is TRBV6-6; D might be TRBD1 (5 bases). CDR1 is MNHNY, CDR2 SVGAGI, per germline (reference sequence). The CDR3 extends over 16 amino acids. CDR3 residues: CASCYSIRDSGKKLFF. The CDR3 DNA sequence: TGTGCCAGCTGTTACTCGATCAGGGACTCGGGGAAAAAACTGTTTTTT.

This clonotype turned up a few times. The chain recombines TRBV20-1 with TRBJ2-7; 11 bases map to TRBD2. In germline, CDR1 is DFQATT, CDR2 SNEGSKA (reference sequence). The CDR3 is made up of 14 amino acids. Trimming took 6 bases from V and 2 from J; bases not matched to a gene: 6. CDR3 protein: CSASLAGGPYEQYF. CDR3 bases: TGCAGTGCCAGTCTAGCGGGAGGACCCTACGAGCAGTACTTC.

On this clonotype itself: The conserved closing phenylalanine or tryptophan is absent in this CDR3, likely reflecting a read error. The chain carries TRBV20-1 and TRBJ1-5; D may be TRBD1 (6 bases). This CDR3 has 15 amino acids. Trimming took 5 bases from V and 6 from J, leaving 20 bases between them. Germline V gives CDR1 DFQATT, CDR2 SNEGSKA (reference sequence). The CDR3 region is CSAPLGGLFSQPQHI. CDR3 coding DNA: TGCAGTGCTCCCCTCGGGGGCCTATTTAGTCAGCCCCAGCATATT.

The chain joins TRBV6-1 to TRBJ2-1; D uncertain. Trimming cost V 6 bases and J 0 bases, with 12 bases left between them. Germline CDR1 is MNHNS and CDR2 is SASEGT. The CDR3 loop spans 15 amino acids. CDR3 bases: TGTGCCAGCAGCACCGCGACTCCCTCCTACAATGAGCAGTTCTTC. This translates into CASSTATPSYNEQFF.